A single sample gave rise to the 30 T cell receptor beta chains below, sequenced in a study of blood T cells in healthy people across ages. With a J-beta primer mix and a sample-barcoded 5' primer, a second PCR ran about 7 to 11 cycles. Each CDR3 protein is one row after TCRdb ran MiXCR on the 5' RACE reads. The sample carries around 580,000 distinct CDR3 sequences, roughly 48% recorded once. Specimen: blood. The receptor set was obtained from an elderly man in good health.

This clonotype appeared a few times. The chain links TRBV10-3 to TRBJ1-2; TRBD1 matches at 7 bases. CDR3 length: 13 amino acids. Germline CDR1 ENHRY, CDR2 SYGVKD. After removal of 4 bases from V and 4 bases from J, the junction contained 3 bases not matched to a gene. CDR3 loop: CAISGDRFYGYTF. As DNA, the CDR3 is TGTGCCATCAGTGGGGACAGATTCTATGGCTACACCTTC.

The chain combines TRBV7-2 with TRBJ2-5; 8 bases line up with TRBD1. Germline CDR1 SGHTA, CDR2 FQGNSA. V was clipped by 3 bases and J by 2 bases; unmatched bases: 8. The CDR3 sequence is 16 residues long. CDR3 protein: CASSFSGGAWQETQYF. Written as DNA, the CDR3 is TGTGCCAGCAGCTTCTCAGGGGGCGCGTGGCAAGAGACCCAGTACTTC.

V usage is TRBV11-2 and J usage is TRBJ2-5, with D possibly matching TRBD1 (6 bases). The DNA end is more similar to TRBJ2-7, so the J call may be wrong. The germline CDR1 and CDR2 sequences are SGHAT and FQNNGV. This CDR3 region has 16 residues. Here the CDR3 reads CASSPSAGQKGYEQYF. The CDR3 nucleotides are TGTGCCAGCAGCCCCAGCGCCGGACAGAAGGGCTACGAGCAGTACTTC.

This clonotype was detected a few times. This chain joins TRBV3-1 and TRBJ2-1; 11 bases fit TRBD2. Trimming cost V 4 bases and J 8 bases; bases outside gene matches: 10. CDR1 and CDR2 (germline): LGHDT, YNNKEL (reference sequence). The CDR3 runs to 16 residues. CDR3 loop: CASSPFSGRAYDEQFF. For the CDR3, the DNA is TGTGCCAGCAGCCCCTTTAGCGGGAGGGCTTACGATGAGCAGTTCTTC.

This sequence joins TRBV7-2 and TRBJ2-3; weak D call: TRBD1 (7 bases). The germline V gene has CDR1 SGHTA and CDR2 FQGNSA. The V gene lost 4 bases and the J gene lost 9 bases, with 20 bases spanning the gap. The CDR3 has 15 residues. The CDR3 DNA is TGTGCCAGCAGCTCGCGGGCAGGGGGGAAGGACACGCAGTATTTT. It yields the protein CASSSRAGGKDTQYF.

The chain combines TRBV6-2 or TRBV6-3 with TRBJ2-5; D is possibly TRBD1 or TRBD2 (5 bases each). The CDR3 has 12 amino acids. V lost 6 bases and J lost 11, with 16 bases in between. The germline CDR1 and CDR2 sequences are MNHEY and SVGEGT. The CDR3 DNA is TGTGCCAGCAGCTACCCCATGGGGGAGCAGTACTTC. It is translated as CASSYPMGEQYF.

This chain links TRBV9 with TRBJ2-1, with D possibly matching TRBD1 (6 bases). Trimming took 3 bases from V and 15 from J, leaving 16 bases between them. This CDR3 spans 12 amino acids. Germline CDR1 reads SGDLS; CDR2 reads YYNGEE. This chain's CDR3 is CASSDEGGVLFF. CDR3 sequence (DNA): TGTGCCAGCAGCGACGAAGGGGGAGTGCTGTTCTTC.

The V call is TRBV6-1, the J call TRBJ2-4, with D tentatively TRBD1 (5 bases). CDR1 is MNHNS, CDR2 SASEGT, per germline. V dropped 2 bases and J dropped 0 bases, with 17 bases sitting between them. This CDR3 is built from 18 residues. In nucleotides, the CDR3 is TGTGCCAGCAGTGAACAAGGGGTCCTCCTTTTAGCCAAAAACATTCAGTACTTC. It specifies CASSEQGVLLLAKNIQYF.

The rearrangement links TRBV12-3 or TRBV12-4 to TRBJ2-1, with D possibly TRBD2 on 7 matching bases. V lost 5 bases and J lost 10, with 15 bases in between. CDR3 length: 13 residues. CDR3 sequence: CASSVRGGLEQFF. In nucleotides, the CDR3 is TGTGCCAGCAGTGTAAGGGGGGGTCTGGAGCAGTTCTTC.

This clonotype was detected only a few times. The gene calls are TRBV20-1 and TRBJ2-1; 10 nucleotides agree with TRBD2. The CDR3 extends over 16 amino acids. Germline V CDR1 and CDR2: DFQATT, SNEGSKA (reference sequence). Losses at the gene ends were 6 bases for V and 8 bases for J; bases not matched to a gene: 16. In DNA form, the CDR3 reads TGCAGTGCAACAAACCCAGCGGGAGGGCCCGAGGATGAGCAGTTCTTC. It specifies CSATNPAGGPEDEQFF.

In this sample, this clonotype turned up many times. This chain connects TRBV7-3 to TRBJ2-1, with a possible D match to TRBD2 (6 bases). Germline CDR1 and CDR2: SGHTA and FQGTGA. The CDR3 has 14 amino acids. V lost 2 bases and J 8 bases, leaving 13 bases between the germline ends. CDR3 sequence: CASSLSMGGDEQFF. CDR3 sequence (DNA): TGTGCCAGCAGCTTATCAATGGGAGGCGATGAGCAGTTCTTC.

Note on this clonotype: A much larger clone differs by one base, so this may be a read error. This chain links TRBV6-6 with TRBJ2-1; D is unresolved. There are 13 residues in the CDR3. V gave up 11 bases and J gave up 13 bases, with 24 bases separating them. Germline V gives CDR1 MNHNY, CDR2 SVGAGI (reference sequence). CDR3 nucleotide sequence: TGTGCCTGCACCCAAGGAACCCCCGATTACCAGTTCTTC. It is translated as CACTQGTPDYQFF.

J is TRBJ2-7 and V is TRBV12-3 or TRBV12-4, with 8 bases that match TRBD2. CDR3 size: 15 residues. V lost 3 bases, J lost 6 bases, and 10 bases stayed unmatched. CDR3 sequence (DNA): TGTGCCAGCAGTTTTGGCCAGCGGGAGTACCGCGAGCAGTACTTC. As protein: CASSFGQREYREQYF.

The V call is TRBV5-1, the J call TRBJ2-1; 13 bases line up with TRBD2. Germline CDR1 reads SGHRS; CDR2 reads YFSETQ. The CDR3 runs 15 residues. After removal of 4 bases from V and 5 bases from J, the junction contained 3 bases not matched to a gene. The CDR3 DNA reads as TGCGCCAGCAGCGCGACTAGCGGGAGGAACAATGAGCAGTTCTTC. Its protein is CASSATSGRNNEQFF. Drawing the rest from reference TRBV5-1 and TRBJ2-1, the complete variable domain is KAGVTQTPRYLIKTRGQQVTLSCSPISGHRSVSWYQQTPGQGLQFLFEYFSETQRNKGNFPGRFSGRQFSNSRSEMNVSTLELGDSALYLCASSATSGRNNEQFFGPGTRLTVL.

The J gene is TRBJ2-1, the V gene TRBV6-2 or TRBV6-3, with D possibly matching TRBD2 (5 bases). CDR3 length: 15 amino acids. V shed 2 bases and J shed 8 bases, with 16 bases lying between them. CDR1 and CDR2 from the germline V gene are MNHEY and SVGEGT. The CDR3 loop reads CASSYAGAMVDEQFF. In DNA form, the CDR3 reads TGTGCCAGCAGTTACGCGGGTGCGATGGTCGATGAGCAGTTCTTC.

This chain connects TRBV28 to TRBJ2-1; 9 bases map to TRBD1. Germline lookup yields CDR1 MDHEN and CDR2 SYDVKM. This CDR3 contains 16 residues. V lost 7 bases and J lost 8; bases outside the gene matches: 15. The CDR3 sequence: CASTITTGTGSDEQFF. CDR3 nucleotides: TGTGCCAGCACCATCACCACCGGGACAGGGAGCGATGAGCAGTTCTTC.

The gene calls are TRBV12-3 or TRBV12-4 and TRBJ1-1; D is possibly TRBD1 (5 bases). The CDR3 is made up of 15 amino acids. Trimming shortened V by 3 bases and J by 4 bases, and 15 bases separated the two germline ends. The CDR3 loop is CASSFSGGSGTEAFF. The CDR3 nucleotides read TGTGCCAGCAGTTTTTCCGGGGGAAGTGGCACTGAAGCTTTCTTT.

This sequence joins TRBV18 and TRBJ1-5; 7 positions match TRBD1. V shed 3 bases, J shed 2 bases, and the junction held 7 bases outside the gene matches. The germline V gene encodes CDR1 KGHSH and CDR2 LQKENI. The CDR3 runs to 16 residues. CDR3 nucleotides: TGTGCCAGCTCACCTTCGGACAGGAATGGCAATCAGCCCCAGCATTTT. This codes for CASSPSDRNGNQPQHF.

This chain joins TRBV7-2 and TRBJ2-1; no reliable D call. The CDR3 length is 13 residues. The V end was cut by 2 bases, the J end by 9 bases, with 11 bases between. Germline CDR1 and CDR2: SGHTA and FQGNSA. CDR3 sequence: CASSLSEVGEQFF. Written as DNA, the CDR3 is TGTGCCAGCAGCTTAAGTGAGGTGGGTGAGCAGTTCTTC.

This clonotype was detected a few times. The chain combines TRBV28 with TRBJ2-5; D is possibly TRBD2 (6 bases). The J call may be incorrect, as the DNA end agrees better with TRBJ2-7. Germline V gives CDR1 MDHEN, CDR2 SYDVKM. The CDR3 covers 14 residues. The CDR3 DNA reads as TGTGCCAGCAGTTTTGGAGGGAACATCTACGAGCAGTACTTC. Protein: CASSFGGNIYEQYF.

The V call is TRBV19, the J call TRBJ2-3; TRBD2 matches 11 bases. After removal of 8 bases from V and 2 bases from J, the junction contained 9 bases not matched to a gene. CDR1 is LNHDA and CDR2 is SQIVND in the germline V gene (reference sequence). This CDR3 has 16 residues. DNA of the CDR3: TGTGCCAGTTCCCTAGCGGGGGGACTATACACAGATACGCAGTATTTT. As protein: CASSLAGGLYTDTQYF.

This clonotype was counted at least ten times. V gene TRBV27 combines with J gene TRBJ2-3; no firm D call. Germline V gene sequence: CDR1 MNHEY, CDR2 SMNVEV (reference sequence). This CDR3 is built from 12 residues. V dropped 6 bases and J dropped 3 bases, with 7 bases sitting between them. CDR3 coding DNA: TGTGCCAGCAGCCTCCCTACAGATACGCAGTATTTT. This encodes CASSLPTDTQYF.

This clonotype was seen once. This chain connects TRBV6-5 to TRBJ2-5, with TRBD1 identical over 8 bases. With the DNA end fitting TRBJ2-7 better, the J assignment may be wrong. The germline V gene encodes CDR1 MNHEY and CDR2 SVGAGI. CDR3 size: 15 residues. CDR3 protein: CASSYSRQGAGEQYF. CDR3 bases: TGTGCCAGCAGTTACTCGCGCCAGGGGGCTGGCGAGCAGTACTTC.

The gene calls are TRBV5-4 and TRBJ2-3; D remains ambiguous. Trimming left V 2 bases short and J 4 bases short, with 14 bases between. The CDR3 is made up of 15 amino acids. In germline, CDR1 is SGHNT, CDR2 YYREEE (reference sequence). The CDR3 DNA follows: TGTGCCAGCAGCTTTCCTGCAGGTACGGCAGATACGCAGTATTTT. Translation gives CASSFPAGTADTQYF.

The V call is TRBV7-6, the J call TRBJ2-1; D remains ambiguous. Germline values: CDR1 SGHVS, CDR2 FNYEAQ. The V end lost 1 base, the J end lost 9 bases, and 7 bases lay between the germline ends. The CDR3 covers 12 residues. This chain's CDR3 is CASSLDGPEQFF. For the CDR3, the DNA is TGTGCCAGCAGCTTAGACGGCCCTGAGCAGTTCTTC.

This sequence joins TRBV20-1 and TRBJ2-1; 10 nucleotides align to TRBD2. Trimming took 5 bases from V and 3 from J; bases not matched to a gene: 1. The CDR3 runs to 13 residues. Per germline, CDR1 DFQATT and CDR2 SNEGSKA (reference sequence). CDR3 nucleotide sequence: TGCAGTGCTGCTAGCGGGAGCTACAATGAGCAGTTCTTC. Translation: CSAASGSYNEQFF.

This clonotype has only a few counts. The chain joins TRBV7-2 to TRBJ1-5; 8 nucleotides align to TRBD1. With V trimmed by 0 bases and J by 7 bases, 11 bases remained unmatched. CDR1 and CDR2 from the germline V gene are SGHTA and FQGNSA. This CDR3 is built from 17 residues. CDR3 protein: CASSLAQGTGLKQPQHF. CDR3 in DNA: TGTGCCAGCAGCTTAGCGCAGGGGACAGGCCTAAAACAGCCCCAGCATTTT.

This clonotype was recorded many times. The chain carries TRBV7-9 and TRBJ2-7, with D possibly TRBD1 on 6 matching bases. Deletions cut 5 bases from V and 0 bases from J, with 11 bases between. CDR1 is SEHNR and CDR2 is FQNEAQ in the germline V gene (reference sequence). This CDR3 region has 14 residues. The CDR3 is CASSRGQISYEQYF. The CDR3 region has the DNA TGTGCCAGCAGCCGAGGACAGATCTCCTACGAGCAGTACTTC.

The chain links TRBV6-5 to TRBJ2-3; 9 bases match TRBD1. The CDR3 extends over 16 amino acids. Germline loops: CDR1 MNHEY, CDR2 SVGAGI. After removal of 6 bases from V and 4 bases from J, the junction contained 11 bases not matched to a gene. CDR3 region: CASRTRTGGGADTQYF. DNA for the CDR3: TGTGCCAGCAGGACGAGAACAGGGGGCGGGGCAGATACGCAGTATTTT.

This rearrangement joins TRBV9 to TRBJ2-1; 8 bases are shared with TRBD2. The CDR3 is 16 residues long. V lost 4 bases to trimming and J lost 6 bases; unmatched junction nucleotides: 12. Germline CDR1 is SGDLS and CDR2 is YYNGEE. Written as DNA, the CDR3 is TGTGCCAGCAGCCCCACCTTGGGACTAGAAGGCAATGAGCAGTTCTTC. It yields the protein CASSPTLGLEGNEQFF.